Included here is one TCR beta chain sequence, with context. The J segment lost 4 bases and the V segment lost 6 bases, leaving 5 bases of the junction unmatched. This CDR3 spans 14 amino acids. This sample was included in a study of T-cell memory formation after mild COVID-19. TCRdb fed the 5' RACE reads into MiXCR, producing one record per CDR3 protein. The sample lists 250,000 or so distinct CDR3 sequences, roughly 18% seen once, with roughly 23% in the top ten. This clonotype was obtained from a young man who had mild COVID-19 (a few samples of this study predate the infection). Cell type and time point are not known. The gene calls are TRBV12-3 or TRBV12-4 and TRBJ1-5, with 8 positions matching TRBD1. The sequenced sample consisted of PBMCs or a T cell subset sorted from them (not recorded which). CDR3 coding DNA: TGTGCCAGCAGCTCGGACAGGGCGAATCAGCCCCAGCATTTT. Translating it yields CASSSDRANQPQHF.